This T cell receptor (beta chain) was retrieved from a study of blood T cell repertoires in COVID-19. Across the whole study: Both acute and convalescent COVID-19 samples were obtained from the United States, Italy and Spain. T cells, B-cell-depleted T cells, or PBMCs provided the cDNA or gDNA that served as material.

V lost 0 bases and J 5 bases, leaving 17 bases between the germline ends. The CDR3 is 17 residues long. CDR1 is LGHNA and CDR2 is YNFKEQ in the germline V gene. In the source study's methods: Scientists estimated how many nucleated cells there were by amplifying reference gene primers. TCRdb's copy holds only in-frame clones and misses some; the assay was immunoSEQ multiplex PCR. From that table come the V and J calls and clone size; the DNA was used to work out D and trimming. Found here are about 130,000 clones, under 85% of them singletons; the top ten hold approximately 12%. The chain couples TRBV4-2 to TRBJ2-1; weak D call: TRBD2 (6 bases). This receptor was obtained from a man in his fifties or sixties with acute or convalescent COVID-19. Specimen: peripheral blood. In DNA, the CDR3 is TGTGCCAGCAGCCAAGATTGGGCGCGGATAGCGGACAATGAGCAGTTCTTC. It codes for CASSQDWARIADNEQFF.